This T cell receptor (beta chain) was profiled in a study of blood T cells in healthy people across ages. Regarding this clonotype: The antigen remains undetermined.

V trimming: 6 bases; J trimming: 7 bases; junction bases outside the gene matches: 8. In germline, CDR1 is SEHNR, CDR2 FQNEAQ (reference sequence). This CDR3 region has 14 residues. For the second PCR, which ran for roughly 7 to 11 cycles, a sample-barcoded 5' primer and a J-beta primer mix were used. A single record per CDR3 protein comes from TCRdb applying MiXCR to the 5' RACE reads. The sample has more than 800,000 distinct CDR3 sequences, more than 25% seen once. Each donor had approximately 10 milliliters of peripheral blood drawn. Points from the study as a whole: There was a strong correlation between TCR beta diversity and naive T cell percentage. Investigators viewed diversity estimates from one million T cells as underestimates, the study reported.

The V gene is TRBV7-9, the J gene TRBJ1-5, with 8 bases matching TRBD1. The receptor was isolated from a woman of 80 years or more in good health. Sequencing was performed on blood. The CDR3 here is CASSNAGGTQPQHF. Here the CDR3 DNA reads TGTGCCAGCAGTAATGCAGGGGGCACACAGCCCCAGCATTTT.